This record covers a single T cell receptor (beta chain). This CDR3 is 14 amino acids long. Germline V gene data show CDR1 as KGHSH and CDR2 as LQKENI. After removal of 7 bases from V and 0 bases from J, the junction contained 2 bases not matched to a gene. Only in-frame clones appear in the TCRdb table, and some are missing; sequencing was by immunoSEQ multiplex PCR. In the table there are 65,000 to 85,000 clones, more than 80% of which are singletons. This sample was included in a study of OX40 agonist ivuxolimab in advanced cancers. The chain employs TRBV18 and TRBJ2-2; 7 bases agree with TRBD1. The TCR sequence derives from an adult with an advanced solid tumor such as melanoma, head and neck, liver or kidney cancer. The sample consisted of CD4+ or CD8+ T cells sorted from blood, taken in a trial of the OX40 agonist ivuxolimab. The CDR3 bases are TGTGCCAGCTTGACAGGGACGAACACCGGGGAGCTGTTTTTT. It codes for CASLTGTNTGELFF. Drawing the rest from reference TRBV18 and TRBJ2-2, the complete variable domain is NAGVMQNPRHLVRRRGQEARLRCSPMKGHSHVYWYRQLPEEGLKFMVYLQKENIIDESGMPKERFSAEFPKEGPSILRIQQVVRGDSAAYFCASLTGTNTGELFFGEGSRLTVL.